The 5 T cell receptor beta chains below come from one sample, sequenced in a study of tumor-infiltrating lymphocytes in primary liver carcinoma. Total RNA (roughly 0.45 ug) served as template for TCR beta cDNA synthesis primed by a constant-region primer. Slightly modified ARM-PCR with three nested multiplex PCR rounds yielded TCR beta libraries. The first two PCR rounds used TRBV1-TRBV30 forward primers with a C-beta reverse primer, approximately 11 cycles each. TCRdb called the multiplex PCR reads again in MiXCR, with one record for every CDR3 protein. The table lists about 66,000 distinct CDR3 sequences, over 60% of them singletons. Between roughly 17 and 30 mg of unsorted bulk tissue served as the source from which RNA and DNA were co-extracted. The sequenced sample consisted of liver tumor tissue from sampling region 4. As for subset: tumor region T4, right-lateral pole. The receptors were sampled from a man between 40 and 49 years old with primary liver carcinoma and hepatitis B virus infection.

Worth noting for this clonotype: A much larger clone lies one base from this, so it may be a read error. The chain joins TRBV6-5 to TRBJ1-2; D gene unclear. Looked up from germline, CDR1 is MNHEY and CDR2 is SVGAGI. This CDR3 region has 13 residues. The V and J ends lost 6 bases and 1 base respectively, with 9 bases between them. The CDR3 DNA reads TGTGCCAGCAGGGCATGGATTAACTATGGCTACACCTTC. It codes for CASRAWINYGYTF.

Note on this clonotype: The junction departs from germline at one end; a sequencing error may be responsible. This sequence joins TRBV29-1 and TRBJ2-7; TRBD1 agrees at 10 bases. Germline CDR1 is SQVTM and CDR2 is ANQGSEA. The CDR3 totals 15 residues. CDR3 bases: TGCAGCGTTGAGGAACGGGACAGGGGAGTAGACGAGCACTACTTC. Protein sequence: CSVEERDRGVDEHYF.

The chain recombines TRBV11-2 with TRBJ2-5; D gene ambiguous. CDR1 is SGHAT and CDR2 is FQNNGV in the germline V gene. V lost 5 bases, J lost 3 bases, and 19 bases lay in between. The CDR3 is 16 amino acids. CDR3 sequence: CASSPTPVGRKETQYF. The CDR3 DNA sequence: TGTGCCAGCAGCCCAACTCCTGTCGGGCGGAAAGAGACCCAGTACTTC.

Concerning this clonotype itself: The conserved final phenylalanine or tryptophan is absent from the CDR3, which likely points to a read error. The chain uses TRBV5-5 and TRBJ2-1; D is undetermined. Trimming stripped 5 bases from V and 4 bases from J, with 16 bases between. CDR3 length equals 15 residues. The V gene's germline CDR1 is SGHKS and CDR2 YYEKEE (reference sequence). The CDR3 nucleotides read TGTGCCAGCAGTCTTGACCTTCCCCCGTACAATGAGCAGTTCCTC. This encodes CASSLDLPPYNEQFL.

The J gene is TRBJ2-5, the V gene TRBV29-1; 7 positions agree with TRBD2. The CDR3 is 11 amino acids. Germline CDR1 reads SQVTM; CDR2 reads ANQGSEA. CDR3 residues: CGGNTGGTQYF. For the CDR3, the DNA is TGCGGGGGAAATACGGGGGGGACCCAGTACTTC. Drawing the rest from reference TRBV29-1 and TRBJ2-5, the complete variable domain is SAVISQKPSRDICQRGTSLTIQCQVDSQVTMMFWYRQQPGQSLTLIATANQGSEATYESGFVIDKFPISRPNLTFSTLTVSNMSPEDSSIYLCGGNTGGTQYFGPGTRLLVL.